This T cell receptor (beta chain) originates from a study of PD-L1 blockade in urothelial cancer. Study information: Samples of blood were analyzed 3 weeks (second dose) and 6 weeks after treatment start.

CDR1 is SGHNT, CDR2 YYREEE, per germline (reference sequence). The CDR3 has 15 amino acids. V gave up 9 bases and J gave up 6 bases, with 24 bases separating them. Clones were read by immunoSEQ multiplex PCR, and TCRdb kept only the in-frame ones, dropping some. This sample yields around 45,000 clones, of which 88% are seen a single time; 13% to 15% belongs to the top ten. The chain is built from TRBV5-4 and TRBJ1-2; D not certain. The material sequenced was PBMCs, taken around atezolizumab (anti-PD-L1) treatment. This clonotype originated in a woman aged 60-70 years with urothelial cancer. CDR3 residues: CATTRGMNYGHGYTF. The CDR3 coding sequence is TGTGCCACTACACGGGGAATGAACTATGGTCATGGCTACACCTTC.